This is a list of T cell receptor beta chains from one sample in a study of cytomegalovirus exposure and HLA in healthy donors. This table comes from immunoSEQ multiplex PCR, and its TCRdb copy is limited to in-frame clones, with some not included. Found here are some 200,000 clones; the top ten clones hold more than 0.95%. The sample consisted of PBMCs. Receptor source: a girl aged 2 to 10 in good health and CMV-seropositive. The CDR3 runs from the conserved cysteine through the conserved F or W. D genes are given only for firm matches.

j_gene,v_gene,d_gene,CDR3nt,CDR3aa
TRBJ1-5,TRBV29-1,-,TGCAGCGTCCTACCGGGGGGGGACAGCAATCAGCCCCAGCATTTT,CSVLPGGDSNQPQHF
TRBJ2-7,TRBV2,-,TGTGCCAGCTCCGTGGGAGGGGGGACCTACGAGCAGTACTTC,CASSVGGGTYEQYF
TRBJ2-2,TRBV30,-,TGTGCCTGGGGAGGCTTTCCCGGGGAGCTGTTTTTT,CAWGGFPGELFF
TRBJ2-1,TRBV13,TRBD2,TGTGCCAGCAGCCAGGGGACTAGCTCCTCCTCCTACAATGAGCAGTTCTTC,CASSQGTSSSSYNEQFF
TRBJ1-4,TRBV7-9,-,TGTGCCAGCAGCTTAGCCATTCAGGCTAATGAAAAACTGTTTTTT,CASSLAIQANEKLFF
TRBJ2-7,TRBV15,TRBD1,TGTGCCACCAGCAGACCCGGGACAGGGACCTACGAGCAGTACTTC,CATSRPGTGTYEQYF
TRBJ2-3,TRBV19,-,TGTGCCAGTAGTACGGGACATAAAACAGATACGCAGTATTTT,CASSTGHKTDTQYF
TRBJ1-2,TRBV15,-,TGTGCCACCAGCACCAGGACGGGGAACTATGGCTACACCTTC,CATSTRTGNYGYTF
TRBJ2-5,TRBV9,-,TGTGCCAGCAGCGTAGCTGGGGGGGGGCCAGGCCAAGAGACCCAGTACTTC,CASSVAGGGPGQETQYF
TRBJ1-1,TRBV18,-,TGTGCCAGCTCACCCGTTGCCGGGAGTGTAGACACTGAAGCTTTCTTT,CASSPVAGSVDTEAFF
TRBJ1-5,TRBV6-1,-,TGTGCCAGCAGTGAAGCGGACAGTCAAGTCAATCAGCCCCAGCATTTT,CASSEADSQVNQPQHF
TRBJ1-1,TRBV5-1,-,TGCGCCAGCAGCCTATTCGGGGAGAACACTGAAGCTTTCTTT,CASSLFGENTEAFF
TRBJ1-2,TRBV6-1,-,TGTGCCAGCAGTGACAGAAACTATGGCTACACCTTC,CASSDRNYGYTF
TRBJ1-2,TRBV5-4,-,TGTGCCAGCAGCTTGGGCAGGGTCGACTATGGCTACACCTTC,CASSLGRVDYGYTF
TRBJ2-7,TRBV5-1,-,TGCGCCAGCAGCTTGGGACCCGGCGGGATCGCCTACGAGCAGTACTTC,CASSLGPGGIAYEQYF
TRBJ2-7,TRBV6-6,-,TGTGCCAGCAGTTGGACTACCCACTCCTACGAGCAGTACTTC,CASSWTTHSYEQYF
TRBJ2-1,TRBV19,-,TGTGCCAGTAGTATAACCAGGTCGGATGAGCAGTTCTTC,CASSITRSDEQFF
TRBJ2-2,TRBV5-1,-,TGCGCCAGCAGCTTGGATCTAGCGCCCGGGGAGCTGTTTTTT,CASSLDLAPGELFF
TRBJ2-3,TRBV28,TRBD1,TGTGCCAGCAGTAAGGGGACAGGTGCCCCCCTCACAGATACGCAGTATTTT,CASSKGTGAPLTDTQYF
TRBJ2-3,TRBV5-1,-,TGCGCCAGCAGCCAGGGGAGTTTCGGCACAGATACGCAGTGTTTT,CASSQGSFGTDTQCF
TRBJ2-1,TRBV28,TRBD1,TGTGCCAGCAGTCGAACCGATGACAGGGATGAGCAGTTCTTC,CASSRTDDRDEQFF
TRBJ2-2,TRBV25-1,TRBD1,TGTGCCAGCAGTGAATGGGACAGGGCCCCGAACACCGGGGAGCTGTTTTTT,CASSEWDRAPNTGELFF
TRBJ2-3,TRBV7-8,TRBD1,TGTGCCAGCAGCCCAAGGGGACAGGGCTATCAATCTAGCACAGATACGCAGTATTTT,CASSPRGQGYQSSTDTQYF
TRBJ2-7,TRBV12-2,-,TGTGCAAGTCGCTTACCGCCAGGTCCCAGCTCCTACGAGCAGTACTTC,CASRLPPGPSSYEQYF
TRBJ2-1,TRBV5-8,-,TGTGCCAGCAGCTCCCCTTTACTGGCCTACAATGAGCAGTTCTTC,CASSSPLLAYNEQFF
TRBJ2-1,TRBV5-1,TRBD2,TGCGCCAGCAAGCTAGCGGGGGGGAATGAGCAGTTCTTC,CASKLAGGNEQFF
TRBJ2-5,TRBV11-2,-,TGTGCCAGCAGCTTTGGTAGCGTAGAGACCCAGTACTTC,CASSFGSVETQYF
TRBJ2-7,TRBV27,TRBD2,TGTGCCAGCTGCCTTACTAGCGGGAGCTTCCACGAGCAGTACTTC,CASCLTSGSFHEQYF
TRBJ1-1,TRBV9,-,TGTGCCAGCAGCGTAGCTGAGGGATTGAACACTGAAGCTTTCTTT,CASSVAEGLNTEAFF
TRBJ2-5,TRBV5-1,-,TGCGCCAGCAGTCCCCGGAGGGTGGAAGAGACCCAGTACTTC,CASSPRRVEETQYF
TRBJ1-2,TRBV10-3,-,TGTGCCATCAGTGAGTCGACGGAGGGATCGGGCTACACCTTC,CAISESTEGSGYTF
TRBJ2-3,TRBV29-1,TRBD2,TGCAGCGTCCTTTCTAGCGGGTCAGATACGCAGTATTTT,CSVLSSGSDTQYF
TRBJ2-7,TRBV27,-,TGTGCCAGCAGTCCTAGGTCGTCCTACGAGCAGTACTTC,CASSPRSSYEQYF
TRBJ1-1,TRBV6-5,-,TGTGCCAGCAGTTACTCGATCGGGTTGAACACTGAAGCTTTCTTT,CASSYSIGLNTEAFF
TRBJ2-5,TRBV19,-,TGTGCCAGTAGTTCCCTCCAGGGTAGTTGGGAGACCCAGTACTTC,CASSSLQGSWETQYF
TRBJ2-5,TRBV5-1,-,TGCGCCAGCAGCTTGGCGGGCAGGGGAAGTCAAGAGACCCAGTACTTC,CASSLAGRGSQETQYF
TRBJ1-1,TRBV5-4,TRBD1,TGTGCCAGCAGCTTGCAACAGGGGATTAACACTGAAGCTTTCTTT,CASSLQQGINTEAFF
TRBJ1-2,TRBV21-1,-,TGTGCCAGCAGCAAGACCCTTACACTACAACCTAACTATGGCTACACCTTC,CASSKTLTLQPNYGYTF
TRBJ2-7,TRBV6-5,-,TGTGCCAGCAGTTACGGGCGGGGGCCTACGGGTGAGCAGTACTTC,CASSYGRGPTGEQYF
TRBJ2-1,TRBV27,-,TGTGCCAGCAGTTTATGGGGACTGGAGAACAATGAGCAGTTCTTC,CASSLWGLENNEQFF
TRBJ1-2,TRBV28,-,TGTGCCAGCACCGTACCCCGGGTGGCCGGCTACACCTTC,CASTVPRVAGYTF
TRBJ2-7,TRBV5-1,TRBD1,TGCGCCAGCGCGCCGGGACAGGGGCGACACGAGCAGTACTTC,CASAPGQGRHEQYF
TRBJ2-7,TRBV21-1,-,TGTGCCAGCAGCAAAAAAGACTACCCCTCCTACGAGCAGTACTTC,CASSKKDYPSYEQYF
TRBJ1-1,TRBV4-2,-,TGTGCCAGCAGCCAGAGGGATGGGGCGGGGGGCACTGAAGCTTTCTTT,CASSQRDGAGGTEAFF
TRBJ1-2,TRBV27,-,TGTGCCAGCAGGCCTCGGGCCGGAGGGAGCACCTTC,CASRPRAGGSTF
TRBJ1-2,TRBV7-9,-,TGTGCCAGCAGCTTAGCTCAGGAAAGCTATGGCTACACCTTC,CASSLAQESYGYTF
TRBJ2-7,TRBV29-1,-,TGCAGCGTTGAGTACTGGGACACCCCCTACGAGCAGTACTTC,CSVEYWDTPYEQYF
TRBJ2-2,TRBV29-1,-,TGCAGCGTGCAACAGGGGGAGCTGTTTTTT,CSVQQGELFF